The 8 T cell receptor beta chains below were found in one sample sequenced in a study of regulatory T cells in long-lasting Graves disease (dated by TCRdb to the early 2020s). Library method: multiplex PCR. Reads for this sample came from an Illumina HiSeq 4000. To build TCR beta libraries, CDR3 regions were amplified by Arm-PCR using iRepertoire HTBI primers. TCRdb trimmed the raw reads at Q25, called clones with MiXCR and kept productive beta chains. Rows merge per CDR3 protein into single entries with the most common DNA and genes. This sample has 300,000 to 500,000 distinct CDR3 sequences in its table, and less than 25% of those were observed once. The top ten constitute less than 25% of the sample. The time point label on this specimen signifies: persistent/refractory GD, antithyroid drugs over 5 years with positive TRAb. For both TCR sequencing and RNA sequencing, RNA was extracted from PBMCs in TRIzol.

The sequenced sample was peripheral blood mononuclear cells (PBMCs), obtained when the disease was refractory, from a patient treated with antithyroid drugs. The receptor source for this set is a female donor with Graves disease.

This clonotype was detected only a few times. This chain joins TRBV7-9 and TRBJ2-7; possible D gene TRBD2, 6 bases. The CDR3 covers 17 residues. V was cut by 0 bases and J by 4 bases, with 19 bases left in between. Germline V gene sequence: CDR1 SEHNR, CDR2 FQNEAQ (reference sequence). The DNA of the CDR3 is TGTGCCAGCAGCTTAGCTGGGGATACCTATCGGGGGTACGAGCAGTACTTC. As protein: CASSLAGDTYRGYEQYF. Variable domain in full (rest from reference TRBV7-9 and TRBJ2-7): DTGVSQNPRHKITKRGQNVTFRCDPISEHNRLYWYRQTLGQGPEFLTYFQNEAQLEKSRLLSDRFSAERPKGSFSTLEIQRTEQGDSAMYLCASSLAGDTYRGYEQYFGPGTRLTVT.

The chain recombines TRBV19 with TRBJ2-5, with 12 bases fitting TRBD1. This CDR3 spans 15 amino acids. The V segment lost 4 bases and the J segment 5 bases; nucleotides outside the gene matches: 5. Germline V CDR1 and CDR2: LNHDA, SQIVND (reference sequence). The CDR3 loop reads CASSTPGQGAETQYF. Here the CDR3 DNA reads TGTGCCAGTAGTACCCCGGGACAGGGGGCTGAGACCCAGTACTTC.

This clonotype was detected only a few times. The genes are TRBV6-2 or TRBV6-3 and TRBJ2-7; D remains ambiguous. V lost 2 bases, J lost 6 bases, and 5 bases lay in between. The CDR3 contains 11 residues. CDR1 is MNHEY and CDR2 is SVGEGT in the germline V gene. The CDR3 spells CASSYQIEQYF. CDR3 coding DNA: TGTGCCAGCAGTTACCAAATCGAGCAGTACTTC.

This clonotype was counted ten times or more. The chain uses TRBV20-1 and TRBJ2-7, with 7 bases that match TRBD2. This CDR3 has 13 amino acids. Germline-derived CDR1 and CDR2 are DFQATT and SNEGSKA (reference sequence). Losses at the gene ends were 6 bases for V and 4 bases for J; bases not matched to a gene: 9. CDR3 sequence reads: CSAERGSKYEQYF. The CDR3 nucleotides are TGCAGTGCCGAACGCGGGAGTAAATACGAGCAGTACTTC.

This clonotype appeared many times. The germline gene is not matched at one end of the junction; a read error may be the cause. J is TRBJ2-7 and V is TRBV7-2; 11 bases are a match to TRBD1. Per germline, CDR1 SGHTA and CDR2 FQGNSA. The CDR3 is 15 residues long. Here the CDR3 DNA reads TGCGCCAGCAGCCAAGGACAGGGGGCGTTGAGCGAGCAGTACTTC. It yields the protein CASSQGQGALSEQYF.

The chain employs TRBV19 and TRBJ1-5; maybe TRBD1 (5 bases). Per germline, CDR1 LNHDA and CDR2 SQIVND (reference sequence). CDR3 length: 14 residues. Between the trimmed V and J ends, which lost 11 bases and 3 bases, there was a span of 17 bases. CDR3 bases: TGTGCCTCTTCACAGGTCCTACACAATCAGCCCCAGCATTTT. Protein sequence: CASSQVLHNQPQHF.

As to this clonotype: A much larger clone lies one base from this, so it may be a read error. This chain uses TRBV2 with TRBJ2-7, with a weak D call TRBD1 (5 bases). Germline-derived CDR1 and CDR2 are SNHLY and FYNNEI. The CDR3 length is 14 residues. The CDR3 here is CASSEAGPFYEQHF. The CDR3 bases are TGTGCCAGCAGTGAGGCAGGGCCGTTTTACGAGCAGCACTTC. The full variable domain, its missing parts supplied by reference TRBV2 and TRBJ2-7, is EPEVTQTPSHQVTQMGQEVILRCVPISNHLYFYWYRQILGQKVEFLVSFYNNEISEKSEIFDDQFSVERPDGSNFTLKIRSTKLEDSAMYFCASSEAGPFYEQHFGPGTRLTVT.

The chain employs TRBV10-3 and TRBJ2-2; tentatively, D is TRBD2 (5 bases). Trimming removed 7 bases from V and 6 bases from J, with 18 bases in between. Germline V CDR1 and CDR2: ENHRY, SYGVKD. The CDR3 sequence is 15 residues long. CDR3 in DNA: TGTGCCATCACTGCGGAGATCGAAGCGGCCGGGGAGCTGTTTTTT. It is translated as CAITAEIEAAGELFF.